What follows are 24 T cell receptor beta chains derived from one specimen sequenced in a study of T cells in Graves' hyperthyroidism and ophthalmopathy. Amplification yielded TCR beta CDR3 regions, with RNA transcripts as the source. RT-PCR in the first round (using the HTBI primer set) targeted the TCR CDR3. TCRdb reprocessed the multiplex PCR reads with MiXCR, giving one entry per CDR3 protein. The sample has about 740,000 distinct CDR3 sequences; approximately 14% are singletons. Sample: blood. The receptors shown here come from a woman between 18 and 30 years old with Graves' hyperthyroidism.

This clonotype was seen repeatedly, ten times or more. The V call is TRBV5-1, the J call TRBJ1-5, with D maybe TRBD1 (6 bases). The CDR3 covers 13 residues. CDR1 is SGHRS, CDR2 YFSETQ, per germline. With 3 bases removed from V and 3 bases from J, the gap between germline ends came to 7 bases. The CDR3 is CASSWDTNQPQHF. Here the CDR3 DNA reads TGCGCCAGCAGCTGGGACACCAATCAGCCCCAGCATTTT.

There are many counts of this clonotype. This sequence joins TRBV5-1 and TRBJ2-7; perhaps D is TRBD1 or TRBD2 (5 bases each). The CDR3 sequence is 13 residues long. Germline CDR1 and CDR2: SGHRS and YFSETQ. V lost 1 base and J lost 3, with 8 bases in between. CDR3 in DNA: TGCGCCAGCAGCTTGTGGGGGATCTACGAGCAGTACTTC. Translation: CASSLWGIYEQYF.

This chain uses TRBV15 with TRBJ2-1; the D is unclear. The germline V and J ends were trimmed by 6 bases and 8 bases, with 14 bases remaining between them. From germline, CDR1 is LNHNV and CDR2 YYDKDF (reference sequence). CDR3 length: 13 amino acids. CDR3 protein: CATRVHPQDEQFF. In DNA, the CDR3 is TGTGCCACCAGGGTACACCCCCAGGATGAGCAGTTCTTC.

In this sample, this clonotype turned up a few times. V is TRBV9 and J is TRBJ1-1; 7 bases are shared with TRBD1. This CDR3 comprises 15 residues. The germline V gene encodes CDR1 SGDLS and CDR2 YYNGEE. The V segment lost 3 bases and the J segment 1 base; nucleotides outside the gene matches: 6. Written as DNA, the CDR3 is TGTGCCAGCAGCGGACGGACAGGAGGGAACACTGAAGCTTTCTTT. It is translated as CASSGRTGGNTEAFF.

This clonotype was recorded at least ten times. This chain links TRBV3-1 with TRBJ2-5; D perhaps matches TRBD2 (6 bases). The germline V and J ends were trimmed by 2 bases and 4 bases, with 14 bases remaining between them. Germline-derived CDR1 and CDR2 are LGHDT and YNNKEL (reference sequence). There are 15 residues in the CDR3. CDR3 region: CASSQLASGVETQYF. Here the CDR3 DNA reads TGTGCCAGCAGCCAATTAGCCTCGGGAGTAGAGACCCAGTACTTC.

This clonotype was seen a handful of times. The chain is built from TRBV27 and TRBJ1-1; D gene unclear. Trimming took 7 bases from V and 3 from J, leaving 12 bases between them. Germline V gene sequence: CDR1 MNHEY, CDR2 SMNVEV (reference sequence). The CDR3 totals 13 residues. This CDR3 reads CASKVLWDTEAFF. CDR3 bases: TGTGCCAGCAAGGTTTTGTGGGACACTGAAGCTTTCTTT.

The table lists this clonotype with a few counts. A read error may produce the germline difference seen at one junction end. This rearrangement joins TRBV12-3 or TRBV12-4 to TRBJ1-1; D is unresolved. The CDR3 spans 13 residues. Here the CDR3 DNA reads TGTGCCGGCAGTGTGGCAGAGAACACTGAAGCTTTCTTT. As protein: CAGSVAENTEAFF.

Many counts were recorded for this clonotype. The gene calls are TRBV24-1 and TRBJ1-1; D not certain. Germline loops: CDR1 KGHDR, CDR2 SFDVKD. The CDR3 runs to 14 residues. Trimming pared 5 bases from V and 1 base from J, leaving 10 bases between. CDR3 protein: CATSAQGGNTEAFF. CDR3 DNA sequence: TGTGCCACCAGTGCCCAAGGAGGGAACACTGAAGCTTTCTTT.

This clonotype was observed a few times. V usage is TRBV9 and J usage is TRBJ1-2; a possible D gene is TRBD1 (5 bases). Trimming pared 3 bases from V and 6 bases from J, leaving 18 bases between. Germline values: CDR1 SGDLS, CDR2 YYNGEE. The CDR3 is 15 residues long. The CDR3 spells CASSASGTPANGYTF. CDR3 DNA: TGTGCCAGCAGCGCTTCCGGGACCCCGGCGAATGGCTACACCTTC. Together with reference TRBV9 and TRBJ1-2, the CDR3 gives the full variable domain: DSGVTQTPKHLITATGQRVTLRCSPRSGDLSVYWYQQSLDQGLQFLIQYYNGEERAKGNILERFSAQQFPDLHSELNLSSLELGDSALYFCASSASGTPANGYTFGSGTRLTVV.

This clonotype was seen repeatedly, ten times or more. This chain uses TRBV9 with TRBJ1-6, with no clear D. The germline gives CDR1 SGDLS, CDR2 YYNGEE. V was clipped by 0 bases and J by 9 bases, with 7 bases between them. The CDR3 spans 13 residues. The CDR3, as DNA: TGTGCCAGCAGCGTAGCGGCGGGTTCACCCCTCCACTTT. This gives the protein CASSVAAGSPLHF.

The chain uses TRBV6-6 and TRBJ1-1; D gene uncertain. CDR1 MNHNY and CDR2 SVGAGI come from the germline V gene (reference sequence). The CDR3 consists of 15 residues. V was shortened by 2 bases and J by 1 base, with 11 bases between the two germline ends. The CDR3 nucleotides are TGTGCCAGCAGTTACGGGGTTAGGAGGAACACTGAAGCTTTCTTT. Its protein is CASSYGVRRNTEAFF.

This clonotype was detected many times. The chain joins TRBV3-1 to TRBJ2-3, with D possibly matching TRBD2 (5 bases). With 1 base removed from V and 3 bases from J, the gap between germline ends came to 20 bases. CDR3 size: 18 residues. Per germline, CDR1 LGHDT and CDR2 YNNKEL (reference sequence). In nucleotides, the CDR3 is TGTGCCAGCAGCCAAGTAGTAAGACTATCCCAAGGGACAGATACGCAGTATTTT. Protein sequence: CASSQVVRLSQGTDTQYF.

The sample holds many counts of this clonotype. The CDR3 nucleotides read TGTGCCAGCAGTTGGCCTACCCGCGGGCAAGAGACCCAGTACTTC. This encodes CASSWPTRGQETQYF. The chain is built from TRBV12-3 or TRBV12-4 and TRBJ2-5; a weak D match, TRBD2 (5 bases). The V end was cut by 4 bases, the J end by 2 bases, with 14 bases between. The CDR3 is made up of 15 amino acids.

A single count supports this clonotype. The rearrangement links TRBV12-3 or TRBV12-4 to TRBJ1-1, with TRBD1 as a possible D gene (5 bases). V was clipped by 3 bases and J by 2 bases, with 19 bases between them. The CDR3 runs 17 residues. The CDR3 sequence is CASSFGGMGERNTEAFF. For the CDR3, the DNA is TGTGCCAGCAGTTTCGGGGGAATGGGGGAGAGAAACACTGAAGCTTTCTTT.

The CDR3 nucleotides are TGTGCCAGCCAACCGGGACGGAGTTCCTACGAGCAGTACTTC. Amino acid sequence: CASQPGRSSYEQYF. The chain carries TRBV12-3 or TRBV12-4 and TRBJ2-7; D is possibly TRBD1 or TRBD2 (5 bases each). The ends were cut back, 8 bases at V and 1 base at J, with 15 bases in the middle. The CDR3 loop spans 14 amino acids.

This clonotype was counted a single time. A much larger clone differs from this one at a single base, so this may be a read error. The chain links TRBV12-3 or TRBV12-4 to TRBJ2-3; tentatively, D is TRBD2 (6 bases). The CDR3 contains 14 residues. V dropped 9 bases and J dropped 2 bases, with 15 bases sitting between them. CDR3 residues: CARSPGLTTDTQYF. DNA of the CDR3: TGTGCCAGAAGTCCGGGACTTACCACAGATACGCAGTATTTT.

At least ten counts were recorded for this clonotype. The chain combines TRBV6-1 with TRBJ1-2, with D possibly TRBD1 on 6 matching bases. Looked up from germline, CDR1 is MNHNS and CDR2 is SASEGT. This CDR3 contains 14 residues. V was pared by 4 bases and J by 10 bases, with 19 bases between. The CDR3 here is CASSGTVTLGDYTF. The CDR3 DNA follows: TGTGCCAGCAGTGGGACAGTGACCCTGGGTGACTACACCTTC.

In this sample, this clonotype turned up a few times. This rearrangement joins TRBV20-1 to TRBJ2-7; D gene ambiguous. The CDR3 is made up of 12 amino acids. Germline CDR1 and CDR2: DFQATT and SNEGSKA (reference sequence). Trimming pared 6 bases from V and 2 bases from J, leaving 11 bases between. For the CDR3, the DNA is TGCAGTGCCCCGTCCTCGGCCTACGAGCAGTACTTC. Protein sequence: CSAPSSAYEQYF.

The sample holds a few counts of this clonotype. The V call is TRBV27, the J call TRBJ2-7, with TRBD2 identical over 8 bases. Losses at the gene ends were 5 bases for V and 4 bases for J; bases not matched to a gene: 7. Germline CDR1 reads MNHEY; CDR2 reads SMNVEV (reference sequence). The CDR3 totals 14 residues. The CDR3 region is CASSLSGNEYEQYF. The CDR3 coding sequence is TGTGCCAGCAGTCTTAGCGGGAACGAGTACGAGCAGTACTTC.

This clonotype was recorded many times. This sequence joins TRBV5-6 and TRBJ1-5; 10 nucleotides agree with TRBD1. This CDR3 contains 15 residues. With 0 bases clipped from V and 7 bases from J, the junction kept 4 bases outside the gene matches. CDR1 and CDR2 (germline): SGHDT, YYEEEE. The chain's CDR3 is CASSLGDRGGQPQHF. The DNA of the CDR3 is TGTGCCAGCAGCTTGGGGGACAGGGGAGGACAGCCCCAGCATTTT. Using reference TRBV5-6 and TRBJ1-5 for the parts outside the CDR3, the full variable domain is DAGVTQSPTHLIKTRGQQVTLRCSPKSGHDTVSWYQQALGQGPQFIFQYYEEEERQRGNFPDRFSGHQFPNYSSELNVNALLLGDSALYLCASSLGDRGGQPQHFGDGTRLSIL.

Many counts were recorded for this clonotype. CDR3 DNA: TGTGCCAGCGGGACTAGCGGTTACAATGAGCAGTTCTTC. This translates into CASGTSGYNEQFF. The chain couples TRBV28 to TRBJ2-1; 11 bases line up with TRBD2. V shed 8 bases and J 4 bases; nucleotides not matched to a gene: 1. The germline V gene has CDR1 MDHEN and CDR2 SYDVKM. This CDR3 comprises 13 residues.

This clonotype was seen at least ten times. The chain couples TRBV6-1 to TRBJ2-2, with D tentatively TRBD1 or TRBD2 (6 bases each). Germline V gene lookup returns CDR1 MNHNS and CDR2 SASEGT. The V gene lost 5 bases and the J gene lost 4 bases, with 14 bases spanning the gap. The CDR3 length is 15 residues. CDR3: CASSYGGRGTGELFF. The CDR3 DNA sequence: TGTGCCAGCAGTTATGGGGGGCGCGGCACCGGGGAGCTGTTTTTT.

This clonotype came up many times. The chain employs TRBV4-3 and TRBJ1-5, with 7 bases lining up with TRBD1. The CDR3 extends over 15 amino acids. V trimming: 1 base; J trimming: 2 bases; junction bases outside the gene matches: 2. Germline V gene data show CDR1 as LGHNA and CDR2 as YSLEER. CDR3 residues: CASSQGTGGNQPQHF. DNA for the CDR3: TGCGCCAGCAGCCAAGGTACAGGGGGCAATCAGCCCCAGCATTTT.

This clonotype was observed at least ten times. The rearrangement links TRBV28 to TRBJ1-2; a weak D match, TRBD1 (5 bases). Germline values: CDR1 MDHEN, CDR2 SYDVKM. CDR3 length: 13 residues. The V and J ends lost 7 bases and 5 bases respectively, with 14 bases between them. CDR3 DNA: TGTGCCAGCAAGGACCAGGGACGGTATGGCTACACCTTC. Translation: CASKDQGRYGYTF.